This T cell receptor (beta chain) was identified during a study of blood T cell repertoires in COVID-19. This CDR3 region has 13 residues. Trimming pared 3 bases from V and 5 bases from J, leaving 10 bases between. Germline V gene lookup returns CDR1 KGHSH and CDR2 LQKENI. Sequencing was performed with immunoSEQ multiplex PCR; in TCRdb, only in-frame clones are kept and a portion is missing. The sample contains 290,000 or so clones, 90% of which appear only once. Sequencing was carried out using PBMCs or T cells enriched from blood (not recorded which). The chain carries TRBV18 and TRBJ2-5, with a possible D match to TRBD2 (5 bases). This sequence was found in a woman aged 18-35 years with acute COVID-19. CDR3 loop: CASSPGERETQYF. As DNA, the CDR3 is TGTGCCAGCTCACCGGGAGAGCGGGAGACCCAGTACTTC.